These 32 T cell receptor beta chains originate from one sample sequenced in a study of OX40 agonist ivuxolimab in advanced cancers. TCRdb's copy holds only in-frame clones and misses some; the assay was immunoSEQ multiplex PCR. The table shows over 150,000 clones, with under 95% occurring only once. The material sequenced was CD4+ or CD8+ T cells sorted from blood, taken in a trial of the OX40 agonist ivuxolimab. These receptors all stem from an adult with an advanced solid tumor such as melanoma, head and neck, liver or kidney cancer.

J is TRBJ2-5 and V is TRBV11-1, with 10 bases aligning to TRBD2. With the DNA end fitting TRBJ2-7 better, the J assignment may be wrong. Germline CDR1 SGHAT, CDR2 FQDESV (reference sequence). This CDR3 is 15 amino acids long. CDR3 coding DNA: TGTGCCAGCAGTCGTGGGACTAGCGAGACCTACGAGCAGTACTTC. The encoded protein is CASSRGTSETYEQYF.

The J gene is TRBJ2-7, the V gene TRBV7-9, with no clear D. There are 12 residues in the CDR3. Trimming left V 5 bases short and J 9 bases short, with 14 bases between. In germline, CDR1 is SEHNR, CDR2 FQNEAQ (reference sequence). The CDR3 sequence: CASSPLEDPQYF. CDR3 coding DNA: TGTGCCAGCAGCCCCCTAGAGGACCCGCAGTACTTC.

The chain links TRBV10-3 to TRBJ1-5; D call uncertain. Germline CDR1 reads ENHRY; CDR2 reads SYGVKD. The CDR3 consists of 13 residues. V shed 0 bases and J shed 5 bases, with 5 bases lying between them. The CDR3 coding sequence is TGTGCCATCAGTGAGTCAAGCGATCAGCCCCAGCATTTT. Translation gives CAISESSDQPQHF.

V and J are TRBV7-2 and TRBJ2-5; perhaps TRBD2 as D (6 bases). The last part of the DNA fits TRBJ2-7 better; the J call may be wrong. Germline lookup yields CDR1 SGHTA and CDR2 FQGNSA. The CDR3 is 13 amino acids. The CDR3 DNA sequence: TGTGCCAGCAGCCCACGTAGCGGAAACGAGCAGTACTTC. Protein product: CASSPRSGNEQYF.

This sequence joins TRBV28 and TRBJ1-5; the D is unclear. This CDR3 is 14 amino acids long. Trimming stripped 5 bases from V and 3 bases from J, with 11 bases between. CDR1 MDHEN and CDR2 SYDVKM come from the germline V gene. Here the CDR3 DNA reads TGTGCCAGCAGTCCCCACAGTTCCAATCAGCCCCAGCATTTT. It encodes CASSPHSSNQPQHF.

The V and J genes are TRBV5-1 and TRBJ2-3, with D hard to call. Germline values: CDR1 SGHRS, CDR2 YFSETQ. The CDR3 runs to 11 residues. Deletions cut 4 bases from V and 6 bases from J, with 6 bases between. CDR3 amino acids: CASSQEDTQYF. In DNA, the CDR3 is TGCGCCAGCAGCCAGGAGGATACGCAGTATTTT.

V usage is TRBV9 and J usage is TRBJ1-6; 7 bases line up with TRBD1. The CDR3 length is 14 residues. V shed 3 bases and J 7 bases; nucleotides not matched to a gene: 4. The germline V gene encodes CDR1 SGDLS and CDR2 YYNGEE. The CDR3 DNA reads TGTGCCAGCAGCGCCCGGGACAGCAATTCACCCCTCCACTTT. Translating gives CASSARDSNSPLHF.

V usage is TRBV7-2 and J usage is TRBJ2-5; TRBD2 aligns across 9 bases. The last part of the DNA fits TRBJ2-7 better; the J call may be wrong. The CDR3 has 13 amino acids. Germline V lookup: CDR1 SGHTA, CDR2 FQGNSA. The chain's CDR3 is CASSSTSGYEQYF. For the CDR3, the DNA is TGTGCCAGCAGCTCGACTAGCGGCTACGAGCAGTACTTC.

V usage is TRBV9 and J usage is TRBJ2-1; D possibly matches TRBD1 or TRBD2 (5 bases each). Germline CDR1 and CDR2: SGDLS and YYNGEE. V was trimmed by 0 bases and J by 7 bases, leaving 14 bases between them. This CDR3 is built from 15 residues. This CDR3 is CASSVVGGEGNEQFF. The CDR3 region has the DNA TGTGCCAGCAGCGTAGTTGGGGGAGAAGGTAATGAGCAGTTCTTC. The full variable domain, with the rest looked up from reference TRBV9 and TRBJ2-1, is DSGVTQTPKHLITATGQRVTLRCSPRSGDLSVYWYQQSLDQGLQFLIQYYNGEERAKGNILERFSAQQFPDLHSELNLSSLELGDSALYFCASSVVGGEGNEQFFGPGTRLTVL.

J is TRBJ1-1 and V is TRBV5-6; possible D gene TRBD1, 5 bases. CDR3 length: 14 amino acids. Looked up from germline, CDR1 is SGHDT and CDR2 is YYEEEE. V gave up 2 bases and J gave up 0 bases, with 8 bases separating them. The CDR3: CASSFRGVNTEAFF. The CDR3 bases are TGTGCCAGCAGCTTTCGAGGGGTGAACACTGAAGCTTTCTTT.

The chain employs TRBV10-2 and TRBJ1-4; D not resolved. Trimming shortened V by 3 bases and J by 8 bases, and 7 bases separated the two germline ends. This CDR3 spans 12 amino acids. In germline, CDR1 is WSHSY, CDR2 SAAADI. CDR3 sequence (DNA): TGCGCCAGCAGTGACGGCAGCGAAAAACTGTTTTTT. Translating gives CASSDGSEKLFF.

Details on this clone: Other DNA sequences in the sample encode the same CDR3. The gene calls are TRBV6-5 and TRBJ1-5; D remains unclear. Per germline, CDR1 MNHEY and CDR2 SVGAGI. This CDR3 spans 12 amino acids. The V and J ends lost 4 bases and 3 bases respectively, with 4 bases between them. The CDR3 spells CASSFFNQPQHF. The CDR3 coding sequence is TGTGCCAGCAGTTTCTTCAATCAGCCCCAGCATTTT.

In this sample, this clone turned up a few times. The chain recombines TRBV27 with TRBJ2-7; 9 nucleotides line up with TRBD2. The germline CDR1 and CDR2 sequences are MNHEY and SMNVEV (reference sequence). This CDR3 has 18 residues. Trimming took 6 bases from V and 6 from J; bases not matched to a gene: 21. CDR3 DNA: TGTGCCAGCAGGGCCGAGGGAGGGCTAGCGGGAATCTTCACCGAGCAGTACTTC. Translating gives CASRAEGGLAGIFTEQYF.

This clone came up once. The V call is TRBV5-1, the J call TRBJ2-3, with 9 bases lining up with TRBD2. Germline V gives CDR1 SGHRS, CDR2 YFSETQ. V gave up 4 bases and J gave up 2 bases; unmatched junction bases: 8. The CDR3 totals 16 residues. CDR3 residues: CASSPLIAGATDTQYF. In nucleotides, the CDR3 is TGCGCCAGCAGCCCATTGATAGCGGGAGCCACAGATACGCAGTATTTT.

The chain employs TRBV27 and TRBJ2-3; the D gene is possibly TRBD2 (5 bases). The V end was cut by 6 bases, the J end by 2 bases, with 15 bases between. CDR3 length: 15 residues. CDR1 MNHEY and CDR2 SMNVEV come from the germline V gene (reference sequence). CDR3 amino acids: CASRQQRQDTDTQYF. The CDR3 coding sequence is TGTGCCAGCAGGCAACAGCGGCAAGACACAGATACGCAGTATTTT.

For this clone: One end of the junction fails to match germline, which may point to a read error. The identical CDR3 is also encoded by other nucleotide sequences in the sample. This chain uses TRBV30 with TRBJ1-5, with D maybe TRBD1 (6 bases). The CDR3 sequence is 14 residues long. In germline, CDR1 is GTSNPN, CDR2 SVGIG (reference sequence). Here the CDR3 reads CAWSGDTVGQPQHF. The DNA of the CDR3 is TGTGCCTGGAGTGGGGACACGGTCGGCCAGCCCCAGCACTTT.

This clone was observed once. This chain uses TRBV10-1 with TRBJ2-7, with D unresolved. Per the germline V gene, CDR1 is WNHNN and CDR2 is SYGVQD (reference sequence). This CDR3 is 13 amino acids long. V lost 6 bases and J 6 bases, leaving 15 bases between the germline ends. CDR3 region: CASSLSLRAEQYF. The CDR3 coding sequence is TGCGCCAGCAGCTTGTCCCTAAGGGCCGAGCAGTACTTC.

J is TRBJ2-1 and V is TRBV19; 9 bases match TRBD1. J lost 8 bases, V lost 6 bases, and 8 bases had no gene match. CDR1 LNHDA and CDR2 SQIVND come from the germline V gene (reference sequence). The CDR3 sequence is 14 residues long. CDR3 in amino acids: CASRIGTGFDEQFF. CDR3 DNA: TGTGCCAGTAGAATTGGGACAGGGTTCGATGAGCAGTTCTTC. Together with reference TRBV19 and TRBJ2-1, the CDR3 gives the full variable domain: DGGITQSPKYLFRKEGQNVTLSCEQNLNHDAMYWYRQDPGQGLRLIYYSQIVNDFQKGDIAEGYSVSREKKESFPLTVTSAQKNPTAFYLCASRIGTGFDEQFFGPGTRLTVL.

CDR3 protein: CASSSESSTSYTF. In nucleotides, the CDR3 is TGTGCCAGCAGCTCTGAATCGAGTACCTCCTACACCTTC. J is TRBJ1-2 and V is TRBV7-2; D unclear. Germline CDR1 SGHTA, CDR2 FQGNSA. Trimming took off 4 bases at V and 10 bases at J, with 16 bases between the two ends. The CDR3 spans 13 residues.

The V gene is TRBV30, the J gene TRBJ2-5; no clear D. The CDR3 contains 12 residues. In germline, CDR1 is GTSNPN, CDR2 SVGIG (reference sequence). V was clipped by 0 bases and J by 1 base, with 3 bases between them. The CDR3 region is CAWSVSQETQYF. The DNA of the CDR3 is TGTGCCTGGAGTGTAAGCCAAGAGACCCAGTACTTC.

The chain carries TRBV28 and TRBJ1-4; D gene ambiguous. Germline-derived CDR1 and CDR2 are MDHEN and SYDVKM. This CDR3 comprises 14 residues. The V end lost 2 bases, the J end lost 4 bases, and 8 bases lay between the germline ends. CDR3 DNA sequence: TGTGCCAGCAGTTTACACGGAGATAATGAAAAACTGTTTTTT. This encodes CASSLHGDNEKLFF.

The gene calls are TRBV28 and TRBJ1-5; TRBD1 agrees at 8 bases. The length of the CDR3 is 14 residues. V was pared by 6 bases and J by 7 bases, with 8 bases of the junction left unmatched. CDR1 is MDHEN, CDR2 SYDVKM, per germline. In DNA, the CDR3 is TGTGCCAGCAGCCGGACAGGGTTTAAGCAGCCCCAGCATTTT. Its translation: CASSRTGFKQPQHF.

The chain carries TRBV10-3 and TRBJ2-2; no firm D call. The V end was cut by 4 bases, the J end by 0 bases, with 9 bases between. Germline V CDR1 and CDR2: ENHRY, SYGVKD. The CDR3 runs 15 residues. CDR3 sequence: CAISADGSNTGELFF. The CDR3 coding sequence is TGTGCCATCAGTGCCGACGGCTCGAACACCGGGGAGCTGTTTTTT.

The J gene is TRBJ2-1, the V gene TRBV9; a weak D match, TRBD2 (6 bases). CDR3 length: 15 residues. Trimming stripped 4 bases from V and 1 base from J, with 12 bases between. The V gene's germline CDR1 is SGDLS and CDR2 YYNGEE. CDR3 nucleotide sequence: TGTGCCAGCAGCTCTAGCGTCCTTTCCTACAATGAGCAGTTCTTC. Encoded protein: CASSSSVLSYNEQFF.

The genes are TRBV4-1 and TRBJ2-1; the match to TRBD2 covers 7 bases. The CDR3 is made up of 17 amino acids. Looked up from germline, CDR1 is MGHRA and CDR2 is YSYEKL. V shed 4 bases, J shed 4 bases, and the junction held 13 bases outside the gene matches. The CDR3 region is CASSLGGTARSYNEQFF. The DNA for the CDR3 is TGCGCCAGCAGCCTCGGGGGGACGGCCCGATCGTACAATGAGCAGTTCTTC.

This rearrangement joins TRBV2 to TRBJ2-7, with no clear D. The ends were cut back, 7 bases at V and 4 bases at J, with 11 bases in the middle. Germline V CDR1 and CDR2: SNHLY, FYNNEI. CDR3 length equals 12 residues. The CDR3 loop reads CASNPTKYEQYF. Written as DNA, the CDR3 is TGTGCCAGCAACCCGACGAAATACGAGCAGTACTTC. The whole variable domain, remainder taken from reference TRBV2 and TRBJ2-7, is EPEVTQTPSHQVTQMGQEVILRCVPISNHLYFYWYRQILGQKVEFLVSFYNNEISEKSEIFDDQFSVERPDGSNFTLKIRSTKLEDSAMYFCASNPTKYEQYFGPGTRLTVT.

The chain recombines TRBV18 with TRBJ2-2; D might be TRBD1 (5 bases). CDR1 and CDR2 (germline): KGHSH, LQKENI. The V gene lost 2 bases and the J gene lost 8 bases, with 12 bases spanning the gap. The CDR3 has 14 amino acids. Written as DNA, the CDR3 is TGTGCCAGCTCACCAGGGGCCCCTCGAGGGGAGCTGTTTTTT. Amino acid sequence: CASSPGAPRGELFF. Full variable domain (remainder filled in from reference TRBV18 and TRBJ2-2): NAGVMQNPRHLVRRRGQEARLRCSPMKGHSHVYWYRQLPEEGLKFMVYLQKENIIDESGMPKERFSAEFPKEGPSILRIQQVVRGDSAAYFCASSPGAPRGELFFGEGSRLTVL.

CDR3: CASSSGTSNRETQYF. As DNA, the CDR3 is TGTGCCAGCAGCTCAGGGACTTCTAACCGGGAGACCCAGTACTTC. The genes are TRBV7-3 and TRBJ2-5, with D possibly matching TRBD2 (6 bases). The germline V gene encodes CDR1 SGHTA and CDR2 FQGTGA. CDR3 length: 15 amino acids. The V end was cut by 4 bases, the J end by 5 bases, with 17 bases between.

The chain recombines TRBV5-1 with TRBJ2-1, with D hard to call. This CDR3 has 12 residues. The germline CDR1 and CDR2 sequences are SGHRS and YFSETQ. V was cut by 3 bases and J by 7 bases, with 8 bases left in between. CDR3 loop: CASSSLRNEQFF. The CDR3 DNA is TGCGCCAGCAGCTCCCTTAGGAATGAGCAGTTCTTC.

The CDR3: CASMQSGRTNTGELFF. The CDR3 DNA is TGCGCCAGCATGCAGTCGGGACGGACGAACACCGGGGAGCTGTTTTTT. The rearrangement joins TRBV5-1 to TRBJ2-2; D is possibly TRBD1 or TRBD2 (5 bases each). Germline V lookup: CDR1 SGHRS, CDR2 YFSETQ. This CDR3 region has 16 residues. Deletions cut 6 bases from V and 0 bases from J, with 15 bases between.

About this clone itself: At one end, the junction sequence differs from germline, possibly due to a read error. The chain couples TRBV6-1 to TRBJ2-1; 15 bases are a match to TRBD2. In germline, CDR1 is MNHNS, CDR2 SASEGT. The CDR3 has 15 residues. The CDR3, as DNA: TGTGCCAGCAGCGAAGGGACTAGCGGGAGGAATGAGCAGTTCTTC. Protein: CASSEGTSGRNEQFF.

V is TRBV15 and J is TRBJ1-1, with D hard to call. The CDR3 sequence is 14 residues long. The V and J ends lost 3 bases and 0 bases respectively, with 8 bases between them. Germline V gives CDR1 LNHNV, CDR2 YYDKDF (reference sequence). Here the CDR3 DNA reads TGTGCCACCAGCAGTAACAGTATGAACACTGAAGCTTTCTTT. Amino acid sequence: CATSSNSMNTEAFF.